This record covers a single TCR beta chain. Its matching antigen is unknown. The data are from a study of naive and memory T cell subsets. Findings and caveats of the study: A few larger clonotypes appeared in naive repertoires, especially CD8, possibly memory cells re-expressing CD45RA. Over 95% of naive TCR sequences appeared only once after error correction, unlike memory subsets. In CD4 and CD8 cells, diversity dropped from naive through EMRA.

J lost 7 bases, V lost 5 bases, and 4 bases had no gene match. Germline lookup yields CDR1 DFQATT and CDR2 SNEGSKA (reference sequence). The CDR3 has 12 amino acids. Both TRBC1 and TRBC2 were covered by a beta constant-region primer of two equimolar oligonucleotides. Ligated cDNA was amplified by four rounds of PCR with nested alpha and beta constant-region primers and SP2. The cDNA 3' end received a ligated single-stranded oligonucleotide carrying the SP2 primer and a 12-nucleotide UMI. TCRdb re-called the UMI-ligation and nested PCR reads with MiXCR, one entry per CDR3 protein. Found here are 140,000 to 150,000 distinct CDR3 sequences, roughly 22% of them singletons; the top ten hold roughly 0.1%. Cells stained for CD3, CD4, CD8, CD45RA and CD27 were sorted into four subsets.

J is TRBJ2-1 and V is TRBV20-1, with 8 positions matching TRBD1. Sequencing was performed on naive CD4+ T cells from blood. The receptor was isolated from a human donor in good health. The DNA of the CDR3 is TGCAGTGCTGGTAGGACAGGGAATGAGCAGTTCTTC. This sequence encodes CSAGRTGNEQFF.